This T cell receptor (beta chain) appears in the sequencing data of a study of blood T cell repertoires in COVID-19. About the study: T cells, B-cell-depleted T cells, or PBMCs provided the cDNA or gDNA that served as material.

Source study methods: Estimated nucleated cell counts came from reference gene primer amplification. The repertoire was sequenced with immunoSEQ multiplex PCR; TCRdb's copy has only in-frame clones and lacks some. That table is the source of V, J and clone size, and D and trimming were worked out from the DNA. The sample lists about 110,000 clones; 60% to 80% were seen once. The length of the CDR3 is 15 residues. CDR1 SGDLS and CDR2 YYNGEE come from the germline V gene. Germline trimming cut 3 bases from V and 7 bases from J; bases unmatched to any gene: 7. The chain joins TRBV9 to TRBJ2-1; TRBD2 agrees at 10 bases. The sample was peripheral blood. This sequence originates from an elderly woman with active or convalescent COVID-19. The CDR3 DNA reads TGTGCCAGCAGCGGGCCTAGCGGGAGTTGGAATGAGCAGTTCTTC. Protein sequence: CASSGPSGSWNEQFF.